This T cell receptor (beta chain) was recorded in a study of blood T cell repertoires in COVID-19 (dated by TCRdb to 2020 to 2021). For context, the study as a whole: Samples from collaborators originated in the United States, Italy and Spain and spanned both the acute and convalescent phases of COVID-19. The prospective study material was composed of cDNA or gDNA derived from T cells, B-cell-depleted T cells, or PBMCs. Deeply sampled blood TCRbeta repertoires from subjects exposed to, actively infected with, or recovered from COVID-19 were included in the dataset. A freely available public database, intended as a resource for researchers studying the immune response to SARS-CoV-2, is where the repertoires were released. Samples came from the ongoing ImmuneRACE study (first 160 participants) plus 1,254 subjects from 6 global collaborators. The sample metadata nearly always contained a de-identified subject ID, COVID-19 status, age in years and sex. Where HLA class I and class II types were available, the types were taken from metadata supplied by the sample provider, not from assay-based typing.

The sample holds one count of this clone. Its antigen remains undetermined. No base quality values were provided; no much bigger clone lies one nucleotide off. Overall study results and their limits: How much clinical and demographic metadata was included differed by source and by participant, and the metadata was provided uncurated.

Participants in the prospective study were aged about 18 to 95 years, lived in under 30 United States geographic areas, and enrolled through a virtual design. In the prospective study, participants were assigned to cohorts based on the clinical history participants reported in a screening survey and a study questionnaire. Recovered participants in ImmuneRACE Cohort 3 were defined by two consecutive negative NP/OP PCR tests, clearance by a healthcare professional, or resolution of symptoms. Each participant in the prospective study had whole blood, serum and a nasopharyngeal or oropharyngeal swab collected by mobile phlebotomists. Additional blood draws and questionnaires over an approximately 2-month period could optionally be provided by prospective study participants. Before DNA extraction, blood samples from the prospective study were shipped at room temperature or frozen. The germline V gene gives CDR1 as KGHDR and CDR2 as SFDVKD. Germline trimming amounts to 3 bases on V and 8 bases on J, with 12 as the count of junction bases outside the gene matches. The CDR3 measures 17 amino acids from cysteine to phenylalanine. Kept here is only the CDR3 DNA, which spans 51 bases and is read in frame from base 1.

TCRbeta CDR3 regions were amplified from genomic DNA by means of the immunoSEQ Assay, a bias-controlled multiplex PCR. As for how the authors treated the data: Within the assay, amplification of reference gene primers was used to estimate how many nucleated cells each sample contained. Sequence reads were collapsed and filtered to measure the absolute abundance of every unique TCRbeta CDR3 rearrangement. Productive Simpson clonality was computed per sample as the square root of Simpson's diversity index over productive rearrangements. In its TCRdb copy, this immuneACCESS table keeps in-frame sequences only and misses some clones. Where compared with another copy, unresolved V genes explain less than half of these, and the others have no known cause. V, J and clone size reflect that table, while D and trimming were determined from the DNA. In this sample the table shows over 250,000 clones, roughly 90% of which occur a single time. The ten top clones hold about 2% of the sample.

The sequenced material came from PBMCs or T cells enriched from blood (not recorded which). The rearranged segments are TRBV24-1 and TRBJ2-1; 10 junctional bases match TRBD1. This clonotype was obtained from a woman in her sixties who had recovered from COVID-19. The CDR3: CATSDPMWDRGRDEQFF. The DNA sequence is TGTGCCACCAGTGATCCCATGTGGGACAGGGGAAGGGATGAGCAGTTCTTC.